Sequencing of this T cell receptor beta chain was carried out in a study of siplizumab effects on memory and regulatory T cells. Study-wide results and caveats: Siplizumab brought about a significant reduction in alloreactive sequences traceable to unstimulated CD4+ memory cells.

Germline CDR1 is LNHDA and CDR2 is SQIVND (reference sequence). The CDR3 is 13 residues long. Trimming shortened V by 5 bases and J by 6 bases, and 13 bases separated the two germline ends. Clones were sequenced by immunoSEQ multiplex PCR, and TCRdb holds only the in-frame ones, with some missing. The repertoire includes roughly 120,000 clones, about nine tenths of them detected once, and 1.3% sits in the top ten. On this clone: Its antigen is currently unknown.

The chain recombines TRBV19 with TRBJ1-2; D might be TRBD1 (6 bases). Sequencing was done on a sample of CD4+ T cells sorted from blood. The origin of this receptor is a human donor in good health. The CDR3 protein is CASSDQGTDGYTF. For the CDR3, the DNA is TGTGCCAGTAGTGATCAGGGGACGGATGGCTACACCTTC.